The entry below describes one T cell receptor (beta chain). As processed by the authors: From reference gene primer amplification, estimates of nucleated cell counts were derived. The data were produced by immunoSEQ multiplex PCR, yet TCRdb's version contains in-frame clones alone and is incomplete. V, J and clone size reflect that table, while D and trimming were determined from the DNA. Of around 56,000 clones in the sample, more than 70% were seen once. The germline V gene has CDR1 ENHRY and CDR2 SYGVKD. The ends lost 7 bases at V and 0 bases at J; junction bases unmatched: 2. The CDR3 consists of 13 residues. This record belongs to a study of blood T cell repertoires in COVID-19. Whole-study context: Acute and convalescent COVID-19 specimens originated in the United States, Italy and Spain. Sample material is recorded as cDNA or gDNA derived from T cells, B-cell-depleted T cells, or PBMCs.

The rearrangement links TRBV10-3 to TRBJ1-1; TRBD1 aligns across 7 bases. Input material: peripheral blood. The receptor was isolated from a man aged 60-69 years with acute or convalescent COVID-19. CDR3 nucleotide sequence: TGTGCCATCACTGGACAGGTGAACACTGAAGCTTTCTTT. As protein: CAITGQVNTEAFF.